These 9 T cell receptor beta chains share one sample of origin, sequenced in a study of blood T cell repertoires in COVID-19. The data were produced by immunoSEQ multiplex PCR, yet TCRdb's version contains in-frame clones alone and is incomplete. The sample consists of approximately 330,000 clones, about 90% of them appearing once. Sequencing used peripheral blood. These TCRs come from a woman aged 40 to 50 with COVID-19, enrolled during active disease.

The chain combines TRBV2 with TRBJ2-5; TRBD1 matches at 8 bases. CDR1 and CDR2 (germline): SNHLY, FYNNEI. The CDR3 loop spans 13 amino acids. The V gene end was trimmed by 8 bases and the J gene end by 4 bases; junction bases not matched to a gene: 6. The CDR3 region has the DNA TGTGCCAGCCGGACAGGGTTTTCAGAGACCCAGTACTTC. It codes for CASRTGFSETQYF. Combining the CDR3 with reference TRBV2 and TRBJ2-5 gives the whole variable domain EPEVTQTPSHQVTQMGQEVILRCVPISNHLYFYWYRQILGQKVEFLVSFYNNEISEKSEIFDDQFSVERPDGSNFTLKIRSTKLEDSAMYFCASRTGFSETQYFGPGTRLLVL.

The chain is built from TRBV20-1 and TRBJ2-4, with 9 bases identical to TRBD1. The CDR3 has 11 residues. V dropped 5 bases and J dropped 15; count of bases not matched to a gene: 8. Germline values: CDR1 DFQATT, CDR2 SNEGSKA (reference sequence). This CDR3 reads CSAGDRDRVYF. The CDR3 nucleotides read TGCAGTGCTGGGGACCGGGACAGGGTGTACTTC.

The chain uses TRBV5-4 and TRBJ2-2; D unclear. The length of the CDR3 is 12 residues. Germline V gene lookup returns CDR1 SGHNT and CDR2 YYREEE (reference sequence). Trimming left V 1 base short and J 5 bases short, with 3 bases between. Here the CDR3 reads CASSLSTGELFF. CDR3 nucleotides: TGTGCCAGCAGCTTGTCGACCGGGGAGCTGTTTTTT. Full variable domain (missing parts from reference TRBV5-4 and TRBJ2-2): ETGVTQSPTHLIKTRGQQVTLRCSSQSGHNTVSWYQQALGQGPQFIFQYYREEENGRGNFPPRFSGLQFPNYSSELNVNALELDDSALYLCASSLSTGELFFGEGSRLTVL.

The chain carries TRBV5-1 and TRBJ1-4, with D possibly TRBD1 on 5 matching bases. Germline assignment: CDR1 SGHRS and CDR2 YFSETQ. With 2 bases removed from V and 8 bases from J, the gap between germline ends came to 19 bases. CDR3 length: 16 amino acids. The CDR3 spells CASSFVTTANFEKLFF. The CDR3 nucleotides are TGCGCCAGCAGCTTTGTGACGACAGCTAACTTCGAAAAACTGTTTTTT.

The rearrangement links TRBV28 to TRBJ1-4, with 10 bases that match TRBD1. Germline CDR1 is MDHEN and CDR2 is SYDVKM. V dropped 3 bases and J dropped 5; count of bases not matched to a gene: 3. The CDR3 totals 15 residues. CDR3 coding DNA: TGTGCCAGCAGTTTCCCGGGACAGGGGAATGAAAAACTGTTTTTT. This encodes CASSFPGQGNEKLFF.

V usage is TRBV5-1 and J usage is TRBJ1-2; D ambiguous. From germline, CDR1 is SGHRS and CDR2 YFSETQ. Deletions cut 0 bases from V and 4 bases from J, with 7 bases between. The CDR3 is 13 amino acids. The CDR3 DNA is TGCGCCAGCAGCTTGGAACAGTTCTATGGCTACACCTTC. This translates into CASSLEQFYGYTF.

V gene TRBV30 combines with J gene TRBJ1-2; the D gene is possibly TRBD1 (6 bases). The germline gives CDR1 GTSNPN, CDR2 SVGIG (reference sequence). V lost 2 bases, J lost 3 bases, and 13 bases lay in between. The CDR3 contains 14 residues. In DNA, the CDR3 is TGTGCCTGGAGTTTGGTAGGGGGTGACTATGGCTACACCTTC. Translated, it gives CAWSLVGGDYGYTF.

The chain recombines TRBV9 with TRBJ2-3; 7 nucleotides align to TRBD2. Germline V CDR1 and CDR2: SGDLS, YYNGEE. This CDR3 region has 16 residues. V dropped 3 bases and J dropped 0; count of bases not matched to a gene: 7. DNA for the CDR3: TGTGCCAGCAGCGCTACACTAGCGACTAGCACAGATACGCAGTATTTT. This sequence encodes CASSATLATSTDTQYF. The full variable domain, completed using reference TRBV9 and TRBJ2-3, is DSGVTQTPKHLITATGQRVTLRCSPRSGDLSVYWYQQSLDQGLQFLIQYYNGEERAKGNILERFSAQQFPDLHSELNLSSLELGDSALYFCASSATLATSTDTQYFGPGTRLTVL.

As regards this clone: The sample carries other DNA sequences with the same CDR3. The chain joins TRBV27 to TRBJ1-6; D remains ambiguous. The CDR3 runs to 13 residues. Trimming shortened V by 0 bases and J by 8 bases, and 5 bases separated the two germline ends. The germline V gene encodes CDR1 MNHEY and CDR2 SMNVEV (reference sequence). The CDR3 region is CASSLSADSPLHF. CDR3 nucleotide sequence: TGTGCCAGCAGTTTATCGGCGGATTCACCCCTCCACTTT.